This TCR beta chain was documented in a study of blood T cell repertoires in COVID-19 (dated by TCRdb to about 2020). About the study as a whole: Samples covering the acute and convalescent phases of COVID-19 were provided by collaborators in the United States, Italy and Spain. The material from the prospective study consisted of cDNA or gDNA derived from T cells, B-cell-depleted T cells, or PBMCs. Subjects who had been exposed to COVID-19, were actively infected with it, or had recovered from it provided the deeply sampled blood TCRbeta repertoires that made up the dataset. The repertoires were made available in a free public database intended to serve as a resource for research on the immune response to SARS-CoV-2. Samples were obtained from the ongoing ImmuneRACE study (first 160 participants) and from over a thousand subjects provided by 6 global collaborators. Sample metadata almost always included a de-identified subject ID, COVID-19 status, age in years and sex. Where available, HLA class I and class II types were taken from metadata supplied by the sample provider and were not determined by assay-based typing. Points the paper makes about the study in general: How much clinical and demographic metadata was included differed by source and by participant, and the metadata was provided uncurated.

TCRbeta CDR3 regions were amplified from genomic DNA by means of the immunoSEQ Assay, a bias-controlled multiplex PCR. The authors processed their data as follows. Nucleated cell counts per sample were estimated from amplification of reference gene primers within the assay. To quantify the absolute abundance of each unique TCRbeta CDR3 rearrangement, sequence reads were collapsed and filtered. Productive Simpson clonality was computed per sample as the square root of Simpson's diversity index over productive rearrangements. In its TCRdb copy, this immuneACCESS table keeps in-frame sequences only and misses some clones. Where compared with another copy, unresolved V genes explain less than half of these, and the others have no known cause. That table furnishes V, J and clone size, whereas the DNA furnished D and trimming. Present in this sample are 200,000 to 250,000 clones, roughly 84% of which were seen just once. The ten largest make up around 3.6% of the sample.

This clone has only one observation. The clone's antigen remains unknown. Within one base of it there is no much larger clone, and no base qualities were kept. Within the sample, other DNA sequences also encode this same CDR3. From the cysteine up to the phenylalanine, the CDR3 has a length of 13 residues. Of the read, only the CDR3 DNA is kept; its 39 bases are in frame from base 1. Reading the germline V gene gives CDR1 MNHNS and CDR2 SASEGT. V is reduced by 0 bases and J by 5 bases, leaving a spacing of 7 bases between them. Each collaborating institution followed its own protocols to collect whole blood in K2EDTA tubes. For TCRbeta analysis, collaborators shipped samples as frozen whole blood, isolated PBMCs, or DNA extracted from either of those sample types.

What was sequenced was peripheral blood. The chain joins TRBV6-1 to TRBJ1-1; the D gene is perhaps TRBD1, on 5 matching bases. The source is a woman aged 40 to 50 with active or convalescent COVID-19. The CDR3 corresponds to CASSEARGTEAFF. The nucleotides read TGTGCCAGCAGTGAAGCAAGGGGTACTGAAGCTTTCTTT.